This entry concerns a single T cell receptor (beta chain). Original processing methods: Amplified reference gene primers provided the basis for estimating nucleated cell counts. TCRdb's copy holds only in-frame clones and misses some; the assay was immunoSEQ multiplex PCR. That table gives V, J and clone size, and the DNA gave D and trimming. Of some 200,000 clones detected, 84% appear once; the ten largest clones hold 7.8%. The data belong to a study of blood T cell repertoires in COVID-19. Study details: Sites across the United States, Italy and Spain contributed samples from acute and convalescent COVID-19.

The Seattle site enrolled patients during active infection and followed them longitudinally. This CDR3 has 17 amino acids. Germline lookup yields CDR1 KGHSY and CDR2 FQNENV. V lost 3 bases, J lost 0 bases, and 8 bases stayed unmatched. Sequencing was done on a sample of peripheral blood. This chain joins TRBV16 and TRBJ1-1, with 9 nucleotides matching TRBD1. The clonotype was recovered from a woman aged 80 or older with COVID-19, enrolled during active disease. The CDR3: CASSQAGTGIMNTEAFF. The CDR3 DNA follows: TGTGCCAGCAGCCAGGCCGGGACAGGGATCATGAACACTGAAGCTTTCTTT.